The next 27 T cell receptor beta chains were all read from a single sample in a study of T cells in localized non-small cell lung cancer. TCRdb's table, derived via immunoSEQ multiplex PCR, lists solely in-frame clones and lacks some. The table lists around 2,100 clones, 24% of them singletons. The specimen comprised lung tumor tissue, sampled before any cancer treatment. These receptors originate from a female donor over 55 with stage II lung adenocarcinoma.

The CDR3 DNA follows: TGTGCCAGCAGCGTAGGGGTGGGACCCTCCTATGGCTACACCTTC. Protein product: CASSVGVGPSYGYTF. The rearrangement joins TRBV9 to TRBJ1-2, with D possibly matching TRBD1 (5 bases). Trimming cost V 0 bases and J 4 bases, with 13 bases left between them. The CDR3 has 15 amino acids. Per the germline V gene, CDR1 is SGDLS and CDR2 is YYNGEE.

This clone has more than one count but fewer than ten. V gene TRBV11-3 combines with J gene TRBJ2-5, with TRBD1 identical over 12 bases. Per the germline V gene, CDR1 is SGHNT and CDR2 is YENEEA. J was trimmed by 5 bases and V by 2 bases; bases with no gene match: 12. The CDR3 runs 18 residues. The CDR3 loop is CASSLRVRGTGGLETQYF. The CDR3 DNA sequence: TGTGCCAGCAGCTTACGGGTCCGGGGGACAGGGGGCCTCGAGACCCAGTACTTC.

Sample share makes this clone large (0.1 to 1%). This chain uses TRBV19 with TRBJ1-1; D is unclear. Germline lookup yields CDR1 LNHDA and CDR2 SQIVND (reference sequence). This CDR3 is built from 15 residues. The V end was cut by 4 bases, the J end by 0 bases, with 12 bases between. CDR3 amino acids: CASSKLNIMNTEAFF. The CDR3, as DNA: TGTGCCAGTAGTAAGCTAAACATCATGAACACTGAAGCTTTCTTT.

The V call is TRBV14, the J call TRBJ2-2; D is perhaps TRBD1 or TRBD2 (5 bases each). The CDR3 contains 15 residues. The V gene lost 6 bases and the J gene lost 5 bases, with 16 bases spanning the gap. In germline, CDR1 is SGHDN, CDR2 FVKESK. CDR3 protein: CASSFRDLATGELFF. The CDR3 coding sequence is TGTGCCAGCAGTTTCCGGGACCTTGCGACCGGGGAGCTGTTTTTT.

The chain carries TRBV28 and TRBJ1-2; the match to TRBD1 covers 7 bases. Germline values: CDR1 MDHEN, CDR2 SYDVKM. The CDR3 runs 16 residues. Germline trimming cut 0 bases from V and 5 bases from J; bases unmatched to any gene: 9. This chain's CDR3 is CASSLWGEGAHYGYTF. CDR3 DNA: TGTGCCAGCAGTTTATGGGGGGAGGGGGCGCATTATGGCTACACCTTC.

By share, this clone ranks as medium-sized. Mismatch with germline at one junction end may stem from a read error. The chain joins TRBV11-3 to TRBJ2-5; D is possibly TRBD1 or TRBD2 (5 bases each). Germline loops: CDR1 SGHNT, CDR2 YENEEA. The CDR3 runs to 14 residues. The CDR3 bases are TGTGCCAGCAGCTTAGGAGGGGTTCAAGGGACCCAGTACTTC. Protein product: CASSLGGVQGTQYF.

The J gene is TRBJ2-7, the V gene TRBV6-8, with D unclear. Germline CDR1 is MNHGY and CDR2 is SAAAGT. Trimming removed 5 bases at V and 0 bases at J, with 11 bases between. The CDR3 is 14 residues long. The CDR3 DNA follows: TGTGCCAGCAGTGGTACGCGATCCTCCTACGAGCAGTACTTC. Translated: CASSGTRSSYEQYF.

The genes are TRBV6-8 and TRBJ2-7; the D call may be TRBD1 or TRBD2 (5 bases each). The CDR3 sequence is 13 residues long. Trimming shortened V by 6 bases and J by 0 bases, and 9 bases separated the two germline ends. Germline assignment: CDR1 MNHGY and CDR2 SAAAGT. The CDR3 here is CASRGDGSYEQYF. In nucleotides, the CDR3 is TGTGCCAGCAGAGGGGACGGCTCCTACGAGCAGTACTTC.

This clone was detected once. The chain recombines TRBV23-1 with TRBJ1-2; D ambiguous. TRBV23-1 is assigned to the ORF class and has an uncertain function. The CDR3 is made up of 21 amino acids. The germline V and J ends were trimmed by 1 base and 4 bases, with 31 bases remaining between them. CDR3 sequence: CASSQFPLKPGQTFNGYGYTF. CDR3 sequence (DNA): TGCGCCAGCAGTCAATTCCCCCTCAAACCGGGCCAGACCTTTAATGGCTATGGCTACACCTTC.

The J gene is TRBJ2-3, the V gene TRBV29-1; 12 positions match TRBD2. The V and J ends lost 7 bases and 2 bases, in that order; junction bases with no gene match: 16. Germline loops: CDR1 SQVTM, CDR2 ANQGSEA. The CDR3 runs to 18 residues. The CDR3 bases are TGCAGCGCCGATGGACTAGCGGGACAAAGTCCTGACACAGATACGCAGTATTTT. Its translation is CSADGLAGQSPDTDTQYF.

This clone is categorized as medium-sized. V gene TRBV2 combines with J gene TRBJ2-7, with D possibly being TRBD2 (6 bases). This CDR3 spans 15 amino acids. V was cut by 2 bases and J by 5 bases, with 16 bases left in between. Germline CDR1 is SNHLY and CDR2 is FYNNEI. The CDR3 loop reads CASSEIGMGLHEQYF. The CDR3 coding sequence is TGTGCCAGCAGTGAAATCGGAATGGGACTCCACGAGCAGTACTTC.

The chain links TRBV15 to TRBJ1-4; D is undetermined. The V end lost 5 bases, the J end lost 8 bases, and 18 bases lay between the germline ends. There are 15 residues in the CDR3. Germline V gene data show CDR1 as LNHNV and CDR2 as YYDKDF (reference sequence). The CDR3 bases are TGTGCCACCAGCGTCCGGGCGGTAGCACCCGAAAAACTGTTTTTT. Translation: CATSVRAVAPEKLFF.

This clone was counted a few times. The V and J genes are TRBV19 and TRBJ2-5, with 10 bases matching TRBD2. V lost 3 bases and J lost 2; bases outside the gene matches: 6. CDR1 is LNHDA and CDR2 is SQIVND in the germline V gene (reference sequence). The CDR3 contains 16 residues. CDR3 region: CASSIGSGGPQETQYF. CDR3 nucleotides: TGTGCCAGTAGTATCGGTAGCGGGGGGCCGCAAGAGACCCAGTACTTC.

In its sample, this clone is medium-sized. CDR3 protein: CASSSDETGEQFF. DNA for the CDR3: TGTGCCAGCAGCTCGGACGAGACGGGGGAGCAGTTCTTC. V gene TRBV6-8 combines with J gene TRBJ2-1; D may be TRBD2 (5 bases). Germline CDR1 and CDR2: MNHGY and SAAAGT. The CDR3 is made up of 13 amino acids. Trimming cost V 6 bases and J 10 bases, with 16 bases left between them.

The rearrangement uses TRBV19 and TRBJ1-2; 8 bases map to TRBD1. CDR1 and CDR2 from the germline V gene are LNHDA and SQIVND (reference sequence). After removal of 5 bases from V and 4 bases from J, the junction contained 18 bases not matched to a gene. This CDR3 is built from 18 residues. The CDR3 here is CASSPQGSIGQGGYGYTF. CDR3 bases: TGTGCCAGTAGTCCCCAGGGATCGATCGGACAGGGAGGCTATGGCTACACCTTC.

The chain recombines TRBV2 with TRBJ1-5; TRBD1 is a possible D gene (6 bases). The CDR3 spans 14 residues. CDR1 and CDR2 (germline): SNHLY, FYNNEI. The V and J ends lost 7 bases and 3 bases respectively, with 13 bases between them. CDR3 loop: CASTQQGVNQPQHF. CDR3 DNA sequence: TGTGCCAGCACTCAACAGGGAGTCAATCAGCCCCAGCATTTT.

CDR3 amino acids: CASSGLAGGGELFF. The DNA for the CDR3 is TGTGCCAGCAGCGGACTAGCGGGGGGCGGGGAGCTGTTTTTT. The chain couples TRBV6-8 to TRBJ2-2; TRBD2 agrees at 14 bases. Germline values: CDR1 MNHGY, CDR2 SAAAGT. The CDR3 runs to 14 residues. The V and J ends lost 6 bases and 7 bases, in that order; junction bases with no gene match: 1.

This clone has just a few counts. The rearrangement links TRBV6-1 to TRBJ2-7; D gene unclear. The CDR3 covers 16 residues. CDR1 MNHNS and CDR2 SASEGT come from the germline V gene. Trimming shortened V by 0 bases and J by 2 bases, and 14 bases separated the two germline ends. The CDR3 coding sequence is TGTGCCAGCAGTGAAGCGCTCGGCGGAGCAACCTACGAGCAGTACTTC. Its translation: CASSEALGGATYEQYF.

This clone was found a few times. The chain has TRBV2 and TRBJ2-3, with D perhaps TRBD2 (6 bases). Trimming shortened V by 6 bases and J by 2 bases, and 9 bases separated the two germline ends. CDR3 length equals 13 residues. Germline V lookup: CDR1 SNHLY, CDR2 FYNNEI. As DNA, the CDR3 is TGTGCCAGCAGCGGGACTCCCACAGATACGCAGTATTTT. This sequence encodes CASSGTPTDTQYF.

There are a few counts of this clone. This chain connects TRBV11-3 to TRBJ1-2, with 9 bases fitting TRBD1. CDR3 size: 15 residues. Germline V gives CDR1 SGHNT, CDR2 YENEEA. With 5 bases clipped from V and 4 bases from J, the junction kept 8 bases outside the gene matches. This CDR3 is CASSIQGATSYGYTF. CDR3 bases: TGTGCCAGCAGCATACAGGGGGCGACTAGCTATGGCTACACCTTC.

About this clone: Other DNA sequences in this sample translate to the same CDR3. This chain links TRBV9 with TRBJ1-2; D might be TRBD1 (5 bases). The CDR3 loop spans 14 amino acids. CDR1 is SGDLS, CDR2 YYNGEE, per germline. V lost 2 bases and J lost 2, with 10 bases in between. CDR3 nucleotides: TGTGCCAGCAGCGTGGGACGGGCGAACTATGGCTACACCTTC. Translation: CASSVGRANYGYTF.

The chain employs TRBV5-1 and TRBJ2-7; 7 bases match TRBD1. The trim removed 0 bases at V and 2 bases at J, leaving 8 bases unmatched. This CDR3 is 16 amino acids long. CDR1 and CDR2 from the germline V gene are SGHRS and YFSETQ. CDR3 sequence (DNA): TGCGCCAGCAGCTTGGCCACCGGACAGGCACCCTACGAGCAGTACTTC. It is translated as CASSLATGQAPYEQYF. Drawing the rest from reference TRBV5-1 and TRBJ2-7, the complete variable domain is KAGVTQTPRYLIKTRGQQVTLSCSPISGHRSVSWYQQTPGQGLQFLFEYFSETQRNKGNFPGRFSGRQFSNSRSEMNVSTLELGDSALYLCASSLATGQAPYEQYFGPGTRLTVT.

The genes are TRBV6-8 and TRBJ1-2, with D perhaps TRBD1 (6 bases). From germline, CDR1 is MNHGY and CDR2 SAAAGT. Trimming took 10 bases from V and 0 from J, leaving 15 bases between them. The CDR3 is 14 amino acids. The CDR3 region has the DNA TGTGCCATCACCAGCCGGGACACTAACTATGGCTACACCTTC. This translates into CAITSRDTNYGYTF.

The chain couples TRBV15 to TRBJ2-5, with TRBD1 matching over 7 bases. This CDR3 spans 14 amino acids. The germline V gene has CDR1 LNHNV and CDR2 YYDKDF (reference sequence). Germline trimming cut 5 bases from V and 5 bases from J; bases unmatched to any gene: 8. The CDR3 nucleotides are TGTGCCACCAGCCTCGGGACAGCCGTGGAGACCCAGTACTTC. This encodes CATSLGTAVETQYF.

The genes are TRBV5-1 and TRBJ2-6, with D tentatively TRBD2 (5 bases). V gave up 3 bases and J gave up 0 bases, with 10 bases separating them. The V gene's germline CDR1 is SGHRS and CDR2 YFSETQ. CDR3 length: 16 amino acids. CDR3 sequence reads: CASSSGELSGANVLTF. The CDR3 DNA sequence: TGCGCCAGCAGCTCCGGGGAACTCTCTGGGGCCAACGTCCTGACTTTC.

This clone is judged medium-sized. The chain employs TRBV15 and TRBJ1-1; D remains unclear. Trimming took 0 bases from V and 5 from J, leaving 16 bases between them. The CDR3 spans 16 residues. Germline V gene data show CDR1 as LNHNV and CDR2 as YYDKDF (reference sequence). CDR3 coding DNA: TGTGCCACCAGCAGAGATCAAATTAGCGGTGGGACTGAAGCTTTCTTT. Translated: CATSRDQISGGTEAFF.

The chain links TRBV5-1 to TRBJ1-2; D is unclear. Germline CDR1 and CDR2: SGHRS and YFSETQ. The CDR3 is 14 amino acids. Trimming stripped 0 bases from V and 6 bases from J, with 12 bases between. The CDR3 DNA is TGCGCCAGCAGCTTGGAGCGGGCAAGGGATGGCTACACCTTC. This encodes CASSLERARDGYTF. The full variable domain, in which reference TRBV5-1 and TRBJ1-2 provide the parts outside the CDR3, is KAGVTQTPRYLIKTRGQQVTLSCSPISGHRSVSWYQQTPGQGLQFLFEYFSETQRNKGNFPGRFSGRQFSNSRSEMNVSTLELGDSALYLCASSLERARDGYTFGSGTRLTVV.